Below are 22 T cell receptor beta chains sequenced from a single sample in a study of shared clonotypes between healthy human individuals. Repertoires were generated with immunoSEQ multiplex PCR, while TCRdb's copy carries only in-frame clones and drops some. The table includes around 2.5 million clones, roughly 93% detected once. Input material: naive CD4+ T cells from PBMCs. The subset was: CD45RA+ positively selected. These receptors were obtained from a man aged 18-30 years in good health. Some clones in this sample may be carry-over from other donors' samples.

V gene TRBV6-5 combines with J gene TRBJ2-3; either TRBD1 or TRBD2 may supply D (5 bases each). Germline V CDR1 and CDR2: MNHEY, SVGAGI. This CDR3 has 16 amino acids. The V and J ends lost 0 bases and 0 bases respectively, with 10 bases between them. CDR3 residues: CASSYSGTASTDTQYF. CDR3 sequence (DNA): TGTGCCAGCAGTTACTCGGGGACGGCTAGCACAGATACGCAGTATTTT.

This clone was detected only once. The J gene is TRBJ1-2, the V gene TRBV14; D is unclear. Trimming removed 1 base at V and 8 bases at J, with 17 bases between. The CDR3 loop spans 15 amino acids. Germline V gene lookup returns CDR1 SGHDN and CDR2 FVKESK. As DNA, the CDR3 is TGTGCCAGCAGCCAAGTTTGGGTAGGGCCAGGAGGCTACACCTTC. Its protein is CASSQVWVGPGGYTF.

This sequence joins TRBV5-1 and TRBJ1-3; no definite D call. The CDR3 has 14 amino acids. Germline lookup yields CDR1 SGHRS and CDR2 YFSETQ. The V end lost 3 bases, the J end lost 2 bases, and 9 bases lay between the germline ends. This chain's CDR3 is CASSWWTTGNTIYF. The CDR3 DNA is TGCGCCAGCAGCTGGTGGACTACTGGAAACACCATATATTTT.

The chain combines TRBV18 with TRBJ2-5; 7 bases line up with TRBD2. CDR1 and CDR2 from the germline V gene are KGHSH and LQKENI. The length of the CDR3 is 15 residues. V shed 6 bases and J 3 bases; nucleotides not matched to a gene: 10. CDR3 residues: CASSRLIAGEETQYF. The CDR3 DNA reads TGTGCCAGCTCCCGCCTGATAGCGGGTGAAGAGACCCAGTACTTC. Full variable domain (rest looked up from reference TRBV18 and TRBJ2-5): NAGVMQNPRHLVRRRGQEARLRCSPMKGHSHVYWYRQLPEEGLKFMVYLQKENIIDESGMPKERFSAEFPKEGPSILRIQQVVRGDSAAYFCASSRLIAGEETQYFGPGTRLLVL.

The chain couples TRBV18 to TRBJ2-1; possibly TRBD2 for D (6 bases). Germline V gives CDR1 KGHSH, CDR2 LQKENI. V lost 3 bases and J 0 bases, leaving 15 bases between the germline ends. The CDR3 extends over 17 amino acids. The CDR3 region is CASSPLRRGGSYNEQFF. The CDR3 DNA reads TGTGCCAGCTCACCGTTAAGGAGGGGAGGCTCCTACAATGAGCAGTTCTTC.

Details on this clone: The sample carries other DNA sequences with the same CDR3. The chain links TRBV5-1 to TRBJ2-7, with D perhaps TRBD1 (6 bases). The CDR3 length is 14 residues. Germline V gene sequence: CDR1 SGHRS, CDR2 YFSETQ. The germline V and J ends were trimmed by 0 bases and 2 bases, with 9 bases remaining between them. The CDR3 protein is CASSLGQGPYEQYF. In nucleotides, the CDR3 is TGCGCCAGCAGCTTGGGCCAGGGGCCCTACGAGCAGTACTTC.

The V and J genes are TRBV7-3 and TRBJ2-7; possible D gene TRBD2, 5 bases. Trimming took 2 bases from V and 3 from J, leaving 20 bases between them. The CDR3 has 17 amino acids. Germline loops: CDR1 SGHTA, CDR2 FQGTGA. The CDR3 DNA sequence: TGTGCCAGCAGCTTACACGAGGACTCCTCAAGACTCTACGAGCAGTACTTC. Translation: CASSLHEDSSRLYEQYF. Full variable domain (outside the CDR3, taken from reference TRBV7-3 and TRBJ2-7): GAGVSQTPSNKVTEKGKYVELRCDPISGHTALYWYRQSLGQGPEFLIYFQGTGAADDSGLPNDRFFAVRPEGSVSTLKIQRTERGDSAVYLCASSLHEDSSRLYEQYFGPGTRLTVT.

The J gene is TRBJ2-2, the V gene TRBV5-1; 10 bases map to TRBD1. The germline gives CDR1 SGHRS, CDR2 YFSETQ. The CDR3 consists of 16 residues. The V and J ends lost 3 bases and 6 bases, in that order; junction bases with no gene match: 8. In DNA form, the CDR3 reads TGCGCCAGCAGCTCCCCGGGGACAGGGGCGTCCGGGGAGCTGTTTTTT. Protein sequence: CASSSPGTGASGELFF. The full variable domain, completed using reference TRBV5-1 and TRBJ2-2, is KAGVTQTPRYLIKTRGQQVTLSCSPISGHRSVSWYQQTPGQGLQFLFEYFSETQRNKGNFPGRFSGRQFSNSRSEMNVSTLELGDSALYLCASSSPGTGASGELFFGEGSRLTVL.

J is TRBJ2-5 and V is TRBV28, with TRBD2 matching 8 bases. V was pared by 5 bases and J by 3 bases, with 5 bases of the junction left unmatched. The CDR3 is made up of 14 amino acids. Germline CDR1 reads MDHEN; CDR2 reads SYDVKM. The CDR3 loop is CASSRSGKEETQYF. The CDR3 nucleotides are TGTGCCAGCAGTCGTAGCGGGAAAGAAGAGACCCAGTACTTC.

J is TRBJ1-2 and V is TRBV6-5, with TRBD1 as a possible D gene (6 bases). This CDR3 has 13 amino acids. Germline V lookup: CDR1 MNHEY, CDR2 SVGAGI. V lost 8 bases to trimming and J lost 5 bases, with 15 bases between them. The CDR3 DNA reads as TGTGCCAGCGGCGAAGGGGGGCGGTATGGCTACACCTTC. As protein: CASGEGGRYGYTF.

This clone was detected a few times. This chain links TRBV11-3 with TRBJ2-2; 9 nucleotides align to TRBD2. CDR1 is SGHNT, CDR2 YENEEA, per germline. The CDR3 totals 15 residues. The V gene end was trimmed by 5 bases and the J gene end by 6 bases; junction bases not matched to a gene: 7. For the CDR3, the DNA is TGTGCCAGCAGCGGCTGGGCGGGAGGGCCCGGGGAGCTGTTTTTT. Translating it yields CASSGWAGGPGELFF.

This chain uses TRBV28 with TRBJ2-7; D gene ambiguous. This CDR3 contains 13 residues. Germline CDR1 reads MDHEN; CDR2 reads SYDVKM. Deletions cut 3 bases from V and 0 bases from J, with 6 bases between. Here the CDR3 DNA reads TGTGCCAGCAGTTTGCAGAACTCCTACGAGCAGTACTTC. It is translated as CASSLQNSYEQYF.

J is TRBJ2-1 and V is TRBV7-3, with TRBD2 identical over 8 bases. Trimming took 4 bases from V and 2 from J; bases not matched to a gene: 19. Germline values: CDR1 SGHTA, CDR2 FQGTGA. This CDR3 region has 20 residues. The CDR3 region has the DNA TGTGCCAGCAGCTCCGGCAGTGCGCGAGCGGGAGTATACCCCTACAATGAGCAGTTCTTC. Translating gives CASSSGSARAGVYPYNEQFF.

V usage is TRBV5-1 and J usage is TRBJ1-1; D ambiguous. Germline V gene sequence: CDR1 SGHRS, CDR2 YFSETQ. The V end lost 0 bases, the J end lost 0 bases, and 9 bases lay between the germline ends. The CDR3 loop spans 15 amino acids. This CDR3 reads CASSLVPGVNTEAFF. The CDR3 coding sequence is TGCGCCAGCAGCTTGGTTCCGGGCGTGAACACTGAAGCTTTCTTT.

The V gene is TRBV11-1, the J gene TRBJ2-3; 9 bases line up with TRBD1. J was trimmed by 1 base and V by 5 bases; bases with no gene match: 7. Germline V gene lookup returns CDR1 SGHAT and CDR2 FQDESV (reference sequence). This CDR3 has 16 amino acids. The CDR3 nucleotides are TGTGCCAGCAGCGACGGACAGGGGTCTCGCACAGATACGCAGTATTTT. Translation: CASSDGQGSRTDTQYF.

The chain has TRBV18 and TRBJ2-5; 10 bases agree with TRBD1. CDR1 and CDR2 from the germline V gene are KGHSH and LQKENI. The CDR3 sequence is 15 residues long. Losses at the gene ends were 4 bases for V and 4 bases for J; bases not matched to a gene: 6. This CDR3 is CASSQGTGARETQYF. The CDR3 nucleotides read TGTGCCAGCTCACAGGGGACAGGGGCCAGAGAGACCCAGTACTTC.

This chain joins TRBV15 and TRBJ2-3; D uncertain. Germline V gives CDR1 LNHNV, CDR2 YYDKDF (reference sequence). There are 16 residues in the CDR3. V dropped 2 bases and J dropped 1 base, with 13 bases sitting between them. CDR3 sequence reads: CATSRPPTPGTDTQYF. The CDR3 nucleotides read TGTGCCACCAGCAGACCGCCCACCCCGGGCACAGATACGCAGTATTTT.

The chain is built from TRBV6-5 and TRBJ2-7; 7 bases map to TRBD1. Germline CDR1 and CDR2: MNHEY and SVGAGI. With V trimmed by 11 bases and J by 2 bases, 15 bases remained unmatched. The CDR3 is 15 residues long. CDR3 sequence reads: CAPYDRDSCPYEQYF. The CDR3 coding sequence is TGTGCCCCCTACGACCGGGACAGCTGCCCCTACGAGCAGTACTTC.

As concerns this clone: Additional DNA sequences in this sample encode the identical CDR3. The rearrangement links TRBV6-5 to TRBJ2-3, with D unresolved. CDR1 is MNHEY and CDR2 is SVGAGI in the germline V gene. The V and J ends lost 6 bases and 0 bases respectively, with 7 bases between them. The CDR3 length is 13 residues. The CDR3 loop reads CASRTDSTDTQYF. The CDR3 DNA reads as TGTGCCAGCAGAACAGACAGCACAGATACGCAGTATTTT.

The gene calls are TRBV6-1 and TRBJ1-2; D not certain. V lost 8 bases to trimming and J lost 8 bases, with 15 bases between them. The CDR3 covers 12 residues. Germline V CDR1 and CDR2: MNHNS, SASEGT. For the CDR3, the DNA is TGTGCCAGCGGTGGCGGGAAGTGGGGCTACACCTTC. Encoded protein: CASGGGKWGYTF.

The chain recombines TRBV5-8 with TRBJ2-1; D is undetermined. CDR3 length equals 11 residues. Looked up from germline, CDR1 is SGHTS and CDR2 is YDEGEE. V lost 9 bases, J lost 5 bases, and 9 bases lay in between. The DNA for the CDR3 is TGTGCCACCCTAAAAGACAATGAGCAGTTCTTC. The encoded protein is CATLKDNEQFF.

CDR3 in amino acids: CASSPGLAGASEYEQYF. CDR3 DNA sequence: TGTGCCAGCAGCCCGGGACTAGCGGGAGCATCGGAGTACGAGCAGTACTTC. V and J are TRBV5-4 and TRBJ2-7; 14 nucleotides line up with TRBD2. Trimming cost V 4 bases and J 4 bases; bases outside gene matches: 10. CDR3 length: 17 residues. In germline, CDR1 is SGHNT, CDR2 YYREEE (reference sequence). The full variable domain, with the rest looked up from reference TRBV5-4 and TRBJ2-7, is ETGVTQSPTHLIKTRGQQVTLRCSSQSGHNTVSWYQQALGQGPQFIFQYYREEENGRGNFPPRFSGLQFPNYSSELNVNALELDDSALYLCASSPGLAGASEYEQYFGPGTRLTVT.